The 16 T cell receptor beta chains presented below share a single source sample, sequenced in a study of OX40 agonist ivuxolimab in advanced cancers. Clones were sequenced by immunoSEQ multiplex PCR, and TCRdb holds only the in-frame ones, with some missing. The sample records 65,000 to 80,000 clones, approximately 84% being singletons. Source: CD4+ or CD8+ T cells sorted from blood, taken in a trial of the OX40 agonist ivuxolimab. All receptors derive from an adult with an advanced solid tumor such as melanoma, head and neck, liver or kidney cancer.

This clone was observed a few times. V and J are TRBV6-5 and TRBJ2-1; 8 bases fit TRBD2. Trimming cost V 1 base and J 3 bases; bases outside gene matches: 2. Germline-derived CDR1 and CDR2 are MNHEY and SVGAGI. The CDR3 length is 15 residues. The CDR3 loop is CASSYYLAGYNEQFF. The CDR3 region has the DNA TGTGCCAGCAGTTACTACCTAGCGGGCTACAATGAGCAGTTCTTC.

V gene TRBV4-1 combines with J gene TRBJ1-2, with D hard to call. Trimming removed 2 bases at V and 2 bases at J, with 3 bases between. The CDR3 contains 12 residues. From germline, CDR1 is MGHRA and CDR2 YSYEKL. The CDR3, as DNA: TGCGCCAGCAGCCAAACAAACTATGGCTACACCTTC. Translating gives CASSQTNYGYTF.

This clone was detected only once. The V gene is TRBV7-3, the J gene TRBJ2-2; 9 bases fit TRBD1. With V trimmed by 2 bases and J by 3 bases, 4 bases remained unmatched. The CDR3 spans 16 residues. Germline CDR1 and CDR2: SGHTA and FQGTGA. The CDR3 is CASSLEGQGDTGELFF. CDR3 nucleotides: TGTGCCAGCAGCTTAGAGGGACAGGGAGACACCGGGGAGCTGTTTTTT.

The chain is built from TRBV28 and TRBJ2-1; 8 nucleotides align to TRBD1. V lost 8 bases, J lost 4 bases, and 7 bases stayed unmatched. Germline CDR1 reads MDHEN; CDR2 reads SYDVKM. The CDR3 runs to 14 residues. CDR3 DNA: TGTGCCAGCCTAGACAGGGGAAGGTACAATGAGCAGTTCTTC. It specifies CASLDRGRYNEQFF.

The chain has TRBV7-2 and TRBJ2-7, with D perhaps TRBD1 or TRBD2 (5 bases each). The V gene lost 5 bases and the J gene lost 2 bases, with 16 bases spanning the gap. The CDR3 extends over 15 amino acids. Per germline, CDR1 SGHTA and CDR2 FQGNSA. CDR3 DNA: TGTGCCAGCAGCAAAACCGGGACGGCTGCCTACGAGCAGTACTTC. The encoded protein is CASSKTGTAAYEQYF.

The CDR3 sequence is CASSDRDGYTF. The CDR3 nucleotides are TGTGCCAGCAGTGACAGGGATGGCTACACCTTC. The genes are TRBV6-6 and TRBJ1-2; 7 bases line up with TRBD1. Trimming at V came to 5 bases and at J to 6 bases, leaving 0 bases not matched to a gene. Germline values: CDR1 MNHNY, CDR2 SVGAGI (reference sequence). CDR3 size: 11 residues.

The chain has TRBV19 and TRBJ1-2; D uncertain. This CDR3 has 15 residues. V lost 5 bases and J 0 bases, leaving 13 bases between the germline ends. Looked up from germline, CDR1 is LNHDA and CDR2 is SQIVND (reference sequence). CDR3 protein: CASSLRSTANYGYTF. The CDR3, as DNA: TGTGCCAGTAGTCTTCGATCGACGGCTAACTATGGCTACACCTTC. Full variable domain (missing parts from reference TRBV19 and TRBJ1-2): DGGITQSPKYLFRKEGQNVTLSCEQNLNHDAMYWYRQDPGQGLRLIYYSQIVNDFQKGDIAEGYSVSREKKESFPLTVTSAQKNPTAFYLCASSLRSTANYGYTFGSGTRLTVV.

CDR3 sequence reads: CASSGGEQGKAEAFF. CDR3 in DNA: TGTGCCAGCAGTGGTGGGGAACAGGGGAAGGCTGAAGCTTTCTTT. The chain links TRBV6-1 to TRBJ1-1; 7 nucleotides align to TRBD1. Unmatched junction bases numbered 11, after V lost 4 bases and J lost 6 bases. The CDR3 totals 15 residues. Germline-derived CDR1 and CDR2 are MNHNS and SASEGT.

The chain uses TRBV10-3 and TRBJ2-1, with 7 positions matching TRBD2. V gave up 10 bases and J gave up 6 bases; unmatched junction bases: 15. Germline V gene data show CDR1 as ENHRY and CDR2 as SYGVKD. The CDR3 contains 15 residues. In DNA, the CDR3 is TGTGCCACGTCGGTGGAGGGAGGGTTTGGCAATGAGCAGTTCTTC. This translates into CATSVEGGFGNEQFF.

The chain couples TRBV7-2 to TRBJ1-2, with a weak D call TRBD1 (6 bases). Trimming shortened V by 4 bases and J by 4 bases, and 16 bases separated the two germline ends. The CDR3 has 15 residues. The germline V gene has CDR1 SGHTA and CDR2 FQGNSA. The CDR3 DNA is TGTGCCAGCAGCTATATACTCGACAGGTTCTATGGCTACACCTTC. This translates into CASSYILDRFYGYTF.

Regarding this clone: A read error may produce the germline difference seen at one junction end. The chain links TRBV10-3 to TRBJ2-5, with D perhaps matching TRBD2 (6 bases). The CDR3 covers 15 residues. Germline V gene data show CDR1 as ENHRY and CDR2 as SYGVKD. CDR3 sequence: CAISVGTASQKTQYF. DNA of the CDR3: TGTGCCATCAGCGTTGGGACTGCGTCCCAAAAGACCCAGTACTTC.

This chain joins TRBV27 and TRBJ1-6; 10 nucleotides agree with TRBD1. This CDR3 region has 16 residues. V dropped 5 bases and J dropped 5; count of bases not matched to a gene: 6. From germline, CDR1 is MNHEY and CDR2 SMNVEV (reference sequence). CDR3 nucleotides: TGTGCCAGCAGTCCCTGGACAGGGGGTAATAATTCACCCCTCCACTTT. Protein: CASSPWTGGNNSPLHF.

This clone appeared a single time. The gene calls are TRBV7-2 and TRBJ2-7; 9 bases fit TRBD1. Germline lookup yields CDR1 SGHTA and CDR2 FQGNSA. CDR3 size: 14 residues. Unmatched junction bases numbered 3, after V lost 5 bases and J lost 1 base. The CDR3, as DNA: TGTGCCAGCAGCAGGGACAGGGAGTCCTACGAGCAGTACTTC. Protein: CASSRDRESYEQYF.

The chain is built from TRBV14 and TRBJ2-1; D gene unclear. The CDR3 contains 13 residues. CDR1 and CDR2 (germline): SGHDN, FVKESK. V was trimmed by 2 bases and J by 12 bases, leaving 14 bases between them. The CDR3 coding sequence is TGTGCCAGCAGCCAACAGCTGGCAGCCGCGCAGTTCTTC. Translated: CASSQQLAAAQFF.

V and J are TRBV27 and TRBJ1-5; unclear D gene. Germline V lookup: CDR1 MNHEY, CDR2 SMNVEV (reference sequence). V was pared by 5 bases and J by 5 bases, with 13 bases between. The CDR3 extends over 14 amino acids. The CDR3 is CASSPLDGYQPQHF. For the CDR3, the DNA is TGTGCCAGCAGTCCCTTGGACGGTTATCAGCCCCAGCATTTT.

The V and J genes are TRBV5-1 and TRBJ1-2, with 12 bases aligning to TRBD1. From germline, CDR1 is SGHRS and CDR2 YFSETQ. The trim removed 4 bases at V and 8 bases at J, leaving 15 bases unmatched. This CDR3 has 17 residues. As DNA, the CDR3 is TGCGCCAGCAGCCCGGCGGGACAGGGGGCAGGGAAAAGAGGCTACACCTTC. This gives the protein CASSPAGQGAGKRGYTF.